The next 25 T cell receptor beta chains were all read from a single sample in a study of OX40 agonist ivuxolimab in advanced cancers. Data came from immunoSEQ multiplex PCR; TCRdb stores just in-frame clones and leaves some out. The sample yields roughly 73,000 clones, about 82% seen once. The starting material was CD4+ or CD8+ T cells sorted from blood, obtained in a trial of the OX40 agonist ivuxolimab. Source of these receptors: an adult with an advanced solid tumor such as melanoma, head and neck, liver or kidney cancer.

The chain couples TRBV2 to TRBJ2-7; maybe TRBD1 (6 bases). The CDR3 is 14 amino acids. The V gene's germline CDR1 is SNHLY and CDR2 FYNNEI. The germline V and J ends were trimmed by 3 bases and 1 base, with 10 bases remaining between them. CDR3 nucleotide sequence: TGTGCCAGCAGTGAGGACAGCGTTTCCTACGAGCAGTACTTC. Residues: CASSEDSVSYEQYF.

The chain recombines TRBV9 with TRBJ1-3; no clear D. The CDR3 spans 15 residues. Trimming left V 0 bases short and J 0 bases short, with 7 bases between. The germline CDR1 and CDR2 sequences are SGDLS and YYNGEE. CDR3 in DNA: TGTGCCAGCAGCGTAGGTTTCCTCTCTGGAAACACCATATATTTT. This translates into CASSVGFLSGNTIYF.

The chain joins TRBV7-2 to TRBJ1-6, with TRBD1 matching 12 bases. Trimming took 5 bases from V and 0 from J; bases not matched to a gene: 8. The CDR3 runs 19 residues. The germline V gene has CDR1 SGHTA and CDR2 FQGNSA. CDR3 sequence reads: CASSTGTGGAGSYNSPLHF. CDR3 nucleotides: TGTGCCAGCAGCACGGGGACAGGGGGCGCGGGCTCCTATAATTCACCCCTCCACTTT.

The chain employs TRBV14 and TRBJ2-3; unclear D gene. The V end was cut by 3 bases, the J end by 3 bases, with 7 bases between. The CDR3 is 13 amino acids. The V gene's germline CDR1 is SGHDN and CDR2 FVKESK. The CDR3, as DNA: TGTGCCAGCAGCCAGTACCAGACAGATACGCAGTATTTT. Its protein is CASSQYQTDTQYF.

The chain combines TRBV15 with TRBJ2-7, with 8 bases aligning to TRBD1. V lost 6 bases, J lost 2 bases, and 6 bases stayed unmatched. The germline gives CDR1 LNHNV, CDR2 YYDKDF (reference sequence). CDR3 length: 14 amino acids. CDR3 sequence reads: CATSRQGIPYEQYF. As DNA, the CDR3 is TGTGCCACCAGTAGACAGGGGATTCCCTACGAGCAGTACTTC.

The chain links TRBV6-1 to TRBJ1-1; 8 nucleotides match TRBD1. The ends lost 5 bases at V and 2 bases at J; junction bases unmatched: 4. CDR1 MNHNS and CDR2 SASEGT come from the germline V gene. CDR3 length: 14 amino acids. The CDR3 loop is CASSRQGPNTEAFF. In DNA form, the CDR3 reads TGTGCCAGCAGTCGACAGGGGCCAAACACTGAAGCTTTCTTT.

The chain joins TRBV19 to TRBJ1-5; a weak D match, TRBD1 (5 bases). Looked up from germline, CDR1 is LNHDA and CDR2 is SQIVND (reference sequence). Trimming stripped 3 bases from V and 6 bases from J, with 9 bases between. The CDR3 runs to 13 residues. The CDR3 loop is CASSITRVQPQHF. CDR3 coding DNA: TGTGCCAGTAGTATCACCAGGGTTCAGCCCCAGCATTTT.

The CDR3 coding sequence is TGTGCCAGTAGTCCTACGAACACTGAAGCTTTCTTT. Residues: CASSPTNTEAFF. The chain links TRBV19 to TRBJ1-1, with D hard to call. The CDR3 extends over 12 amino acids. Per the germline V gene, CDR1 is LNHDA and CDR2 is SQIVND (reference sequence). V shed 5 bases and J shed 1 base, with 5 bases lying between them.

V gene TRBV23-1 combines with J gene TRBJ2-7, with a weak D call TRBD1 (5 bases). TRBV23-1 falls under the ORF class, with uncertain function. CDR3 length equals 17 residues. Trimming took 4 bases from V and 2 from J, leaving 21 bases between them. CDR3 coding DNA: TGCGCCAGCAGTCTCGGACACGCCAGAGGATTCCCCTACGAGCAGTACTTC. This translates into CASSLGHARGFPYEQYF.

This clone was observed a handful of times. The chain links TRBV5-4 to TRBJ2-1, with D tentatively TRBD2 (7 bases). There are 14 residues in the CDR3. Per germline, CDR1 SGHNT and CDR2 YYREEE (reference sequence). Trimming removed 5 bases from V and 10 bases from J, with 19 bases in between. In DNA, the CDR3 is TGTGCCAGCAGTTTCAGAGGGGGGGCGGACGAGCAGTTCTTC. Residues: CASSFRGGADEQFF. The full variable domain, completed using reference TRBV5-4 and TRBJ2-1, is ETGVTQSPTHLIKTRGQQVTLRCSSQSGHNTVSWYQQALGQGPQFIFQYYREEENGRGNFPPRFSGLQFPNYSSELNVNALELDDSALYLCASSFRGGADEQFFGPGTRLTVL.

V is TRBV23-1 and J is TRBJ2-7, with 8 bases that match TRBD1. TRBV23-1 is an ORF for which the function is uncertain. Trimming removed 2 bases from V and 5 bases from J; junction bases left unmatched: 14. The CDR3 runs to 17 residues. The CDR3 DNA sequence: TGCGCCAGCAGTCAAACCGAACGGGCTCGACAGGGGAACGAGCAGTACTTC. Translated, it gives CASSQTERARQGNEQYF.

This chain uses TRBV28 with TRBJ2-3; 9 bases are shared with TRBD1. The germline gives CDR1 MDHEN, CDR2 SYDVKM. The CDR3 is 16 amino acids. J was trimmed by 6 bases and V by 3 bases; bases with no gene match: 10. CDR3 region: CASSLAGTGSTDTQYF. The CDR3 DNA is TGTGCCAGCAGTTTGGCGGGGACAGGGAGTACGGATACGCAGTATTTT. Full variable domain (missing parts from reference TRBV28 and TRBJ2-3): DVKVTQSSRYLVKRTGEKVFLECVQDMDHENMFWYRQDPGLGLRLIYFSYDVKMKEKGDIPEGYSVSREKKERFSLILESASTNQTSMYLCASSLAGTGSTDTQYFGPGTRLTVL.

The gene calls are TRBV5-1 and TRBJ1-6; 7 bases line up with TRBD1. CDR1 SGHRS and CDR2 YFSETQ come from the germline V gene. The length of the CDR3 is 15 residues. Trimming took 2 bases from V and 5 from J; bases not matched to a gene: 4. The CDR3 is CASSFGTGDNSPLHF. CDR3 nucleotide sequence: TGCGCCAGCAGCTTCGGAACAGGGGATAATTCACCCCTCCACTTT.

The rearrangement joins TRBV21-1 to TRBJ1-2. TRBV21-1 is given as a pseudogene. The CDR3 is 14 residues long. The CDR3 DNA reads TGTGCCAGCAGCAATGTCATAGTCGGTGGTGGCTACACCTTC. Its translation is CASSNVIVGGGYTF.

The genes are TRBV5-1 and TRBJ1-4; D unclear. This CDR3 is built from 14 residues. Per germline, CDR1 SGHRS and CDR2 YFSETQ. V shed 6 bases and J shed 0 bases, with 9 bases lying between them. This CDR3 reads CASKGSATNEKLFF. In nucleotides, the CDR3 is TGCGCCAGCAAGGGCAGTGCAACTAATGAAAAACTGTTTTTT.

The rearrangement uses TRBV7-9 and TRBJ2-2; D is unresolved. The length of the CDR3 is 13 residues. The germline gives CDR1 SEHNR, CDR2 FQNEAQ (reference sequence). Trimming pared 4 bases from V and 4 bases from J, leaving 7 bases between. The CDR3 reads CASSSRLTGELFF. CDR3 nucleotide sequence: TGTGCCAGCAGCTCACGACTCACCGGGGAGCTGTTTTTT.

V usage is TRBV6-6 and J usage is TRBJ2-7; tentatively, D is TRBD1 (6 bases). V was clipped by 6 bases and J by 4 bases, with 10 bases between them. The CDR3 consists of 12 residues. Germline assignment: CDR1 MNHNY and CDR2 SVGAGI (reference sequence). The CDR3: CASRTTGYEQYF. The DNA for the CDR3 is TGTGCCAGCAGGACCACAGGGTACGAGCAGTACTTC.

The CDR3 loop is CASSEQGREQFF. The CDR3 DNA follows: TGTGCCAGCAGTGAACAGGGCCGTGAGCAGTTCTTC. V is TRBV6-5 and J is TRBJ2-1; tentative D call: TRBD1 (6 bases). The CDR3 has 12 amino acids. The germline V gene has CDR1 MNHEY and CDR2 SVGAGI. Between the trimmed V and J ends, which lost 5 bases and 9 bases, there was a span of 11 bases.

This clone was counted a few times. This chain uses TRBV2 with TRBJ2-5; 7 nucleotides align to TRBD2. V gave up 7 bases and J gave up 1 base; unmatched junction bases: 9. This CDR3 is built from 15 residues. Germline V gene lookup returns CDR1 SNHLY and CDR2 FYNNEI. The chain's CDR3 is CASTLTRGTQETQYF. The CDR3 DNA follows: TGTGCCAGCACCTTAACGCGGGGGACCCAAGAGACCCAGTACTTC.

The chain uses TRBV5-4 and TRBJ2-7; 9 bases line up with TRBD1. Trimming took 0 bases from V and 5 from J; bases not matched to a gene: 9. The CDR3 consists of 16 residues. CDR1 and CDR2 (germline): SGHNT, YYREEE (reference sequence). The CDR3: CASSLVAGQGFNEQYF. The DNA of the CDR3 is TGTGCCAGCAGCTTGGTTGCCGGACAGGGGTTTAACGAGCAGTACTTC. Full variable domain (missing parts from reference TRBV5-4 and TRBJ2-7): ETGVTQSPTHLIKTRGQQVTLRCSSQSGHNTVSWYQQALGQGPQFIFQYYREEENGRGNFPPRFSGLQFPNYSSELNVNALELDDSALYLCASSLVAGQGFNEQYFGPGTRLTVT.

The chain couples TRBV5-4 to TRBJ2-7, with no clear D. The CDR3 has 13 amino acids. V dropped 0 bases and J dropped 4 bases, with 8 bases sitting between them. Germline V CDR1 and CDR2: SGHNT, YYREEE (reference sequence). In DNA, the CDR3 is TGTGCCAGCAGCTTGGTGCCGGGTTACGAGCAGTACTTC. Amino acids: CASSLVPGYEQYF.

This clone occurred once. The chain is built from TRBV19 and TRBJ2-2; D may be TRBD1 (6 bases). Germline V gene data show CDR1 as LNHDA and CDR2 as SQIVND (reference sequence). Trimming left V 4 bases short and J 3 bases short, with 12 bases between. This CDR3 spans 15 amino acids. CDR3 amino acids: CASSKGQIDTGELFF. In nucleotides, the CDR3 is TGTGCCAGTAGTAAGGGACAAATCGACACCGGGGAGCTGTTTTTT.

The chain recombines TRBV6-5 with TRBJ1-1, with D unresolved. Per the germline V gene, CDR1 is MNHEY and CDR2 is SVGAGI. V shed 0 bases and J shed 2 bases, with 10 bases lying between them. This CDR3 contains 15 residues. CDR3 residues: CASSYSSTYNTEAFF. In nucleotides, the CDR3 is TGTGCCAGCAGTTACTCGAGTACTTACAACACTGAAGCTTTCTTT.

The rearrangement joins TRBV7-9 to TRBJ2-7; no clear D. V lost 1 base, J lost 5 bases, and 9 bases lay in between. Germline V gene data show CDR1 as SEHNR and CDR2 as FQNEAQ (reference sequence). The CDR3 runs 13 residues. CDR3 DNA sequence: TGTGCCAGCAGCTTAGATGTGCTAAACGAGCAGTACTTC. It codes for CASSLDVLNEQYF. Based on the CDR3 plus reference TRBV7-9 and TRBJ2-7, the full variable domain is DTGVSQNPRHKITKRGQNVTFRCDPISEHNRLYWYRQTLGQGPEFLTYFQNEAQLEKSRLLSDRFSAERPKGSFSTLEIQRTEQGDSAMYLCASSLDVLNEQYFGPGTRLTVT.

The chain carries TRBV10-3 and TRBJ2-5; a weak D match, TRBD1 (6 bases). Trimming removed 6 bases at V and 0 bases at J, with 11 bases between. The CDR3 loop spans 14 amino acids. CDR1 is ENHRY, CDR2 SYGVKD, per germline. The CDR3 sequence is CAISVTGNQETQYF. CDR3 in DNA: TGTGCCATCAGCGTTACAGGGAACCAAGAGACCCAGTACTTC.